These 17 T cell receptor beta chains share one sample of origin, sequenced in a study of PD-L1 blockade in urothelial cancer. Time point indicated: pretreatment peripheral blood. Only in-frame clones appear in the TCRdb table, and some are missing; sequencing was by immunoSEQ multiplex PCR. The data hold under 55,000 clones, with about 80% observed a single time. The source material was PBMCs, sampled around atezolizumab (anti-PD-L1) treatment. The receptors come from an older man with urothelial cancer.

The V gene is TRBV7-6, the J gene TRBJ2-3, with D tentatively TRBD2 (7 bases). Germline lookup yields CDR1 SGHVS and CDR2 FNYEAQ. This CDR3 comprises 16 residues. The V end was cut by 1 base, the J end by 3 bases, with 14 bases between. The CDR3 protein is CASSLVGGQGTDTQYF. The CDR3 coding sequence is TGTGCCAGCAGCTTAGTCGGGGGGCAGGGAACAGATACGCAGTATTTT.

The chain has TRBV6-1 and TRBJ2-1; 8 bases are shared with TRBD1. The CDR3 loop spans 12 amino acids. The junction had 4 bases not matched to a gene; V was cut back by 6 bases and J by 9 bases. CDR1 is MNHNS and CDR2 is SASEGT in the germline V gene. CDR3 residues: CASRDRVFEQFF. DNA of the CDR3: TGTGCCAGCAGGGACAGGGTCTTTGAGCAGTTCTTC.

The CDR3 sequence is CASSGQGAQETQYF. The CDR3 region has the DNA TGTGCCAGTAGTGGTCAGGGGGCCCAAGAGACCCAGTACTTC. The J gene is TRBJ2-5, the V gene TRBV19; TRBD1 matches 8 bases. The CDR3 has 14 amino acids. Looked up from germline, CDR1 is LNHDA and CDR2 is SQIVND (reference sequence). Germline trimming cut 5 bases from V and 1 base from J; bases unmatched to any gene: 3. Complete variable domain (other parts from reference TRBV19 and TRBJ2-5): DGGITQSPKYLFRKEGQNVTLSCEQNLNHDAMYWYRQDPGQGLRLIYYSQIVNDFQKGDIAEGYSVSREKKESFPLTVTSAQKNPTAFYLCASSGQGAQETQYFGPGTRLLVL.

J is TRBJ1-2 and V is TRBV18, with D perhaps TRBD1 (5 bases). V lost 4 bases, J lost 3 bases, and 12 bases lay in between. This CDR3 region has 14 residues. CDR1 is KGHSH and CDR2 is LQKENI in the germline V gene. CDR3 DNA: TGTGCCAGCTCACTACAGGAATGGGACTATGGCTACACCTTC. Its protein product is CASSLQEWDYGYTF.

This clone was found once. V gene TRBV28 combines with J gene TRBJ2-2; D is unclear. This CDR3 is 12 amino acids long. Looked up from germline, CDR1 is MDHEN and CDR2 is SYDVKM. V was trimmed by 5 bases and J by 5 bases, leaving 6 bases between them. CDR3: CASSPITGELFF. As DNA, the CDR3 is TGTGCCAGCAGTCCTATTACCGGGGAGCTGTTTTTT.

The chain carries TRBV14 and TRBJ2-1, with 7 bases aligning to TRBD1. Trimming at V came to 5 bases and at J to 10 bases, leaving 11 bases not matched to a gene. Per germline, CDR1 SGHDN and CDR2 FVKESK. The CDR3 contains 14 residues. The CDR3 coding sequence is TGTGCCAGCAGCGTGTTAAGGGGGCGTGAGGAGCAGTTCTTC. It codes for CASSVLRGREEQFF.

This chain links TRBV27 with TRBJ2-1, with 7 bases lining up with TRBD2. Germline-derived CDR1 and CDR2 are MNHEY and SMNVEV (reference sequence). The CDR3 spans 17 residues. Germline trimming cut 5 bases from V and 1 base from J; bases unmatched to any gene: 11. CDR3 DNA: TGTGCCAGCAGTCCCGGACGGGAGCGGGATTCCTACAATGAGCAGTTCTTC. Amino acid sequence: CASSPGRERDSYNEQFF.

V usage is TRBV7-8 and J usage is TRBJ2-1, with a weak D call TRBD1 (6 bases). This CDR3 contains 16 residues. Germline V gene data show CDR1 as SGHVS and CDR2 as FQNEAQ. Between the trimmed V and J ends, which lost 5 bases and 2 bases, there was a span of 16 bases. The CDR3 is CASSPYRASPYNEQFF. The CDR3 DNA reads as TGTGCCAGCAGCCCTTACAGGGCCTCTCCCTACAATGAGCAGTTCTTC.

The chain employs TRBV4-2 and TRBJ2-1, with TRBD2 matching over 10 bases. CDR1 and CDR2 from the germline V gene are LGHNA and YNFKEQ. The CDR3 covers 16 residues. The V and J ends lost 0 bases and 8 bases, in that order; junction bases with no gene match: 7. The CDR3 DNA is TGTGCCAGCAGCCAAGATGACAGCGGGGGGGCTGATGAGCAGTTCTTC. The encoded protein is CASSQDDSGGADEQFF.

This clone has only one observation. The chain uses TRBV5-1 and TRBJ2-7, with D possibly being TRBD1 (6 bases). V lost 4 bases to trimming and J lost 5 bases, with 16 bases between them. The germline CDR1 and CDR2 sequences are SGHRS and YFSETQ. The CDR3 loop spans 14 amino acids. The CDR3: CASSNDRLFDEQYF. CDR3 nucleotide sequence: TGCGCCAGCAGCAATGACAGGCTATTCGACGAGCAGTACTTC.

V usage is TRBV28 and J usage is TRBJ2-5; 7 bases align to TRBD1. With V trimmed by 6 bases and J by 5 bases, 6 bases remained unmatched. Germline CDR1 is MDHEN and CDR2 is SYDVKM. The CDR3 consists of 13 residues. In DNA, the CDR3 is TGTGCCAGCAGGAGACAGGGCCAGGAGACCCAGTACTTC. Its translation is CASRRQGQETQYF.

The J gene is TRBJ1-1, the V gene TRBV7-9; the D gene is possibly TRBD1 (5 bases). The CDR3 loop spans 14 amino acids. V was trimmed by 1 base and J by 5 bases, leaving 11 bases between them. Germline loops: CDR1 SEHNR, CDR2 FQNEAQ (reference sequence). Written as DNA, the CDR3 is TGTGCCAGCAGCTTAGGGGGACGGGGGACTGAAGCTTTCTTT. Protein: CASSLGGRGTEAFF.

The chain combines TRBV16 with TRBJ2-3; 7 bases are a match to TRBD2. The germline CDR1 and CDR2 sequences are KGHSY and FQNENV. The CDR3 is 15 amino acids. The junction had 0 bases not matched to a gene; V was cut back by 0 bases and J by 0 bases. CDR3: CASSQSSGSTDTQYF. The DNA of the CDR3 is TGTGCCAGCAGCCAATCTAGCGGGAGCACAGATACGCAGTATTTT.

The chain couples TRBV15 to TRBJ2-1; D uncertain. CDR3 length: 16 amino acids. The germline V gene has CDR1 LNHNV and CDR2 YYDKDF (reference sequence). Trimming removed 0 bases at V and 8 bases at J, with 17 bases between. CDR3 sequence: CATSRDIRSGGYEQFF. In DNA form, the CDR3 reads TGTGCCACCAGCAGAGATATAAGATCAGGTGGCTATGAGCAGTTCTTC. Supplemented by reference TRBV15 and TRBJ2-1, the full variable domain reads DAMVIQNPRYQVTQFGKPVTLSCSQTLNHNVMYWYQQKSSQAPKLLFHYYDKDFNNEADTPDNFQSRRPNTSFCFLDIRSPGLGDTAMYLCATSRDIRSGGYEQFFGPGTRLTVL.

The gene calls are TRBV6-1 and TRBJ2-5; possible D gene TRBD1, 5 bases. The germline V gene encodes CDR1 MNHNS and CDR2 SASEGT. The V end was cut by 5 bases, the J end by 5 bases, with 12 bases between. The CDR3 covers 13 residues. CDR3 DNA: TGTGCCAGCAGTCCAGGGATTCAGGAGACCCAGTACTTC. It codes for CASSPGIQETQYF.

J is TRBJ1-1 and V is TRBV10-3; D remains unclear. This CDR3 spans 14 amino acids. Deletions cut 2 bases from V and 6 bases from J, with 13 bases between. CDR1 is ENHRY, CDR2 SYGVKD, per germline. CDR3 amino acids: CAISEPRSGAEAFF. CDR3 nucleotides: TGTGCCATCAGTGAGCCCCGGTCGGGAGCTGAAGCTTTCTTT.

This rearrangement joins TRBV28 to TRBJ2-2; D remains unclear. This CDR3 has 14 amino acids. Germline lookup yields CDR1 MDHEN and CDR2 SYDVKM. Trimming cost V 2 bases and J 5 bases, with 9 bases left between them. The CDR3 loop reads CASSLERYTGELFF. CDR3 bases: TGTGCCAGCAGTTTAGAGCGATATACCGGGGAGCTGTTTTTT.